These T cell receptor beta chains were read from a single sample in a study of shared clonotypes between healthy human individuals. Repertoires were generated with immunoSEQ multiplex PCR, while TCRdb's copy carries only in-frame clones and drops some. This sample has around 600,000 clones, with around 97% found just once. Sequencing was done on a sample of naive CD4+ T cells sorted from blood. The receptors stem from a woman aged 25 to 39 in good health. The CDR3 runs from the conserved cysteine through the conserved F or W. A D gene is named only where the DNA matches it firmly. Rows give clone size only sometimes, using once, few, many, or a class for an expanded clone.

>NA|TRBJ2-5|NA|TRBV27
TGTGCCAGCAGCCCCAACAGGGTCCCTAAGTACCAAGAGACCCAGTACTTC
CASSPNRVPKYQETQYF
>NA|TRBJ1-6|TRBD1|TRBV28
TGTGCCAGCAGCCAACAGGGGGATTCACCCCTCCACTTT
CASSQQGDSPLHF
>NA|TRBJ1-2|NA|TRBV6-5
TGTGCCAGCAGTCCCGGGGGCCGGGGCTACACCTTC
CASSPGGRGYTF
>NA|TRBJ1-4|NA|TRBV6-5
TGTGCCAGCAGAAGGGGACTGCAAAATGAAAAACTGTTTTTT
CASRRGLQNEKLFF
>NA|TRBJ1-3|NA|TRBV28
TGTGCCAGCACGACAGGAATTGGAAACACCATATATTTT
CASTTGIGNTIYF
>NA|TRBJ2-3|TRBD2|TRBV7-2
TGTGCCAGCAGCCTAAAGCGGGAAGGGACAGATACGCAGTATTTT
CASSLKREGTDTQYF
>NA|TRBJ2-3|TRBD2|TRBV11-2
TGTGCCAGCAGCTCCAGACTAGCGGTGACAGATACGCAGTATTTT
CASSSRLAVTDTQYF
>NA|TRBJ2-1|NA|TRBV1
TGCACCAGCAGCCAAGATGGCTCCTCCTACAATGAGCAGTTCTTC
CTSSQDGSSYNEQFF
>NA|TRBJ1-2|TRBD1|TRBV2
TGTGCCAGCAGTGAAAGTGGGACAGACGTAAACTATGGCTACACCTTC
CASSESGTDVNYGYTF
>once|TRBJ1-2|NA|TRBV11-1
TGTGCCAGCCGGGGCTTTGTGTATGGCTACACCTTC
CASRGFVYGYTF
>NA|TRBJ2-3|TRBD2|TRBV7-8
TGTGCCAGCAGGACGCTAGCGGGAGGCTTCCGGGGAGATACGCAGTATTTT
CASRTLAGGFRGDTQYF
>NA|TRBJ2-7|TRBD2|TRBV27
TGTGCCAGCAGTTTATTGGGACTAGCGGGAGCCTGGGAGCAGTACTTC
CASSLLGLAGAWEQYF
>NA|TRBJ1-2|NA|TRBV27
TGTGCCAGCCTAAGGCAGAGAATCGTCGGCTACACCTTC
CASLRQRIVGYTF
>once|TRBJ2-6|NA|TRBV28
TGTGCCAGCAGTACAGGCTCTGGGGCCAACGTCCTGACTTTC
CASSTGSGANVLTF
>NA|TRBJ1-1|TRBD1|TRBV7-3
TGTGCCAGCAGCCGACAGTCGATCCTGGGACAGGCGATCACTATGAACACTGAAGCTTTCTTT
CASSRQSILGQAITMNTEAFF
>NA|TRBJ2-1|TRBD2|TRBV5-1
TGCGCCAGCAGCTTAACTAGCGGGAATGGCGATGAGCAGTTCTTC
CASSLTSGNGDEQFF
>NA|TRBJ2-3|TRBD1|TRBV28
TGTGCCAGCAGTTTAGCACAGGGGCCAGATACGCAGTATTTT
CASSLAQGPDTQYF
>NA|TRBJ1-5|TRBD1|TRBV7-9
TGTGCCAGCAGCTTAGCCCCAGGGGGGGGCATGAATCAGCCCCAGCATTTT
CASSLAPGGGMNQPQHF
>NA|TRBJ1-1|NA|TRBV14
TGTGCCAGCAGCCTCATGGGGGAAACTGAAGCTTTCTTT
CASSLMGETEAFF
>NA|TRBJ1-2|NA|TRBV6-1
TGTGCCAGCAGCCCCCCGGGGGTCGCTAACTATGGCTACACCTTC
CASSPPGVANYGYTF
>NA|TRBJ2-2|TRBD2|TRBV27
TGTGCCAGCAGTTTCAAAGGGCCGGCGGGAGTGGGGGAGCTGTTTTTT
CASSFKGPAGVGELFF
>NA|TRBJ2-1|TRBD2|TRBV18
TGTGCCAGCTCCTCAGGACTAGCGGGAGGGCCGGTGGATGAGCAGTTCTTC
CASSSGLAGGPVDEQFF
>NA|TRBJ1-4|TRBD1|TRBV5-5
TGTGCCAGCAGCTTGGTTATCGGGACAGGATATGAAAAACTGTTTTTT
CASSLVIGTGYEKLFF
>NA|TRBJ2-5|NA|TRBV4-1
TGCGCCAGCAGCCAGGGGCTCCAGGCCAGGCCCCAAGAGACCCAGTACTTC
CASSQGLQARPQETQYF
>NA|TRBJ2-3|NA|TRBV28
TGTGCCAGCAGTTTGGAGGGCACAGATACGCAGTATTTT
CASSLEGTDTQYF
>NA|TRBJ2-5|NA|TRBV27
TGTGCCAGCAGGCCAGATCAGGTGCCGGGGGAGCAGTACTTC
CASRPDQVPGEQYF
>NA|TRBJ2-1|TRBD2|TRBV14
TGTGCCAGCAGCCAAGAATCTCAGCGGGAGGGCGGTCCTGAGCAGTTCTTC
CASSQESQREGGPEQFF
>NA|TRBJ2-1|TRBD1|TRBV5-1
TGCGCCAGCAGCTCCTCCTTTGAGGGGGCCGAGCAGTTCTTC
CASSSSFEGAEQFF
>NA|TRBJ2-2|TRBD1|TRBV19
TGTGCCAGTAGTATCCGACAGGGGGCAAGGACCGGGGAGCTGTTTTTT
CASSIRQGARTGELFF
>NA|TRBJ2-1|NA|TRBV27
TGTGCCAGCAGTTTAACCCCATTCTACAATGAGCAGTTCTTC
CASSLTPFYNEQFF
>NA|TRBJ2-7|TRBD1|TRBV7-9
TGTGCCAGCAGCTGGGCCGGGACAGGGATCGAGCAGTACTTC
CASSWAGTGIEQYF
>NA|TRBJ2-7|TRBD1|TRBV6-5
TGTGCCAGCAGTTATCGGACAGGGCAATTATACGAGCAGTACTTC
CASSYRTGQLYEQYF
>NA|TRBJ1-5|TRBD1|TRBV7-9
TGTGCCAGCAGCTTAGCGCAAGGACAGGGCCATCAGCCCCAGCATTTT
CASSLAQGQGHQPQHF
>NA|TRBJ2-4|NA|TRBV19
TGTGCCAGTAGTATAGTGGGGCAGGGAGGGGGCAAAAACATTCAGTACTTC
CASSIVGQGGGKNIQYF
>NA|TRBJ1-5|NA|TRBV7-9
TGTGCCAGCAGTCTGGACAGCAATCAGCCCCAGCATTTT
CASSLDSNQPQHF
>NA|TRBJ2-7|TRBD2|TRBV11-2
TGTGCCAGCAGCTTAGAACTAGCGGGAGGATCGTACTTC
CASSLELAGGSYF
>NA|TRBJ2-7|NA|TRBV9
TGTGCCAGCAGCGTAGTTGGACACTTGACCTACGAGCAGTACTTC
CASSVVGHLTYEQYF
>once|TRBJ2-3|NA|TRBV10-3
TGTGCCATCAGTGTCGAGCGCCCTCCCGGCTCAGATACGCAGTATTTT
CAISVERPPGSDTQYF
>NA|TRBJ1-4|NA|TRBV5-1
TGCGCCAGCAGCTACGGACCGGGCAATGAAAAACTGTTTTTT
CASSYGPGNEKLFF
>NA|TRBJ2-7|TRBD1|TRBV5-1
TGCGCCAGCAGCTTGGGAACAGGGGGTGGCTCCTACGAGCAGTACTTC
CASSLGTGGGSYEQYF
>NA|TRBJ2-1|TRBD2|TRBV7-9
TGTGCCAGCAGCTCCGGGACTAGCGGGACTAATGAGCAGTTCTTC
CASSSGTSGTNEQFF
>NA|TRBJ2-7|NA|TRBV7-9
TGTGCCAGCAGCTACGCGAGCGTGGTGGGGGAGCAGTACTTC
CASSYASVVGEQYF
>NA|TRBJ2-7|TRBD2|TRBV29-1
TGCAGCGCCCTTTCGCGGGAGGGGTCCCACGAGCAGTACTTC
CSALSREGSHEQYF
>NA|TRBJ2-2|NA|TRBV19
TGTGCCAGCCTACAAGCCGGGGAGCTGTTTTTT
CASLQAGELFF
>NA|TRBJ1-3|NA|TRBV11-2
TGTGCCAGCAGCTTAGATGGTCCCAGCTCTGGAAACACCATATATTTT
CASSLDGPSSGNTIYF
>NA|TRBJ2-6|NA|TRBV7-9
TGTGCCAGCAGCATATGGGGGCACTCTGGGGCCAACGTCCTGACTTTC
CASSIWGHSGANVLTF